Shown below are 26 T cell receptor beta chains from a single sample sequenced in a study of early T cells in non-severe SARS-CoV-2 infection. One entry per CDR3 protein results from TCRdb running MiXCR on the 5' RACE reads. The sample lists 75,000 to 90,000 distinct CDR3 sequences, 6% to 7% occurring once. Source material: whole blood. Receptors originate from an adult who was a healthcare worker with PCR-confirmed SARS-CoV-2 infection or an uninfected control (not recorded which).

This clonotype was counted only a few times. The chain couples TRBV18 to TRBJ1-1; TRBD1 matches 7 bases. V was pared by 3 bases and J by 4 bases, with 5 bases of the junction left unmatched. The germline CDR1 and CDR2 sequences are KGHSH and LQKENI. The CDR3 has 14 amino acids. This CDR3 is CASSPRGTATEAFF. In nucleotides, the CDR3 is TGTGCCAGCTCACCTCGCGGGACAGCCACTGAAGCTTTCTTT.

This clonotype was seen ten or more times. The CDR3 is CASSSDRVLSQPQHF. The CDR3 DNA sequence: TGTGCCAGCAGCTCGGACAGGGTACTAAGTCAGCCCCAGCATTTT. The chain is built from TRBV11-2 and TRBJ1-5, with 8 positions matching TRBD1. J gave up 6 bases and V 4 bases, and 8 bases lay outside the gene matches. The CDR3 has 15 residues. The germline gives CDR1 SGHAT, CDR2 FQNNGV.

This clonotype was detected a few times. The rearrangement uses TRBV20-1 and TRBJ2-7, with TRBD1 identical over 7 bases. The CDR3 has 12 amino acids. J lost 6 bases, V lost 6 bases, and 8 bases had no gene match. The V gene's germline CDR1 is DFQATT and CDR2 SNEGSKA (reference sequence). The CDR3 loop reads CSANSQGSEQYF. The CDR3 DNA follows: TGCAGTGCAAACTCACAGGGGAGCGAGCAGTACTTC.

This clonotype was seen ten or more times. The V gene is TRBV20-1, the J gene TRBJ2-7; D not resolved. The CDR3 covers 13 residues. Germline V lookup: CDR1 DFQATT, CDR2 SNEGSKA (reference sequence). V was trimmed by 4 bases and J by 2 bases, leaving 12 bases between them. In DNA form, the CDR3 reads TGCAGTGCTAAGTATCAGCCCACCTACGAGCAGTACTTC. Translating gives CSAKYQPTYEQYF.

There are many counts of this clonotype. The chain recombines TRBV5-1 with TRBJ1-1; maybe TRBD1 (5 bases). Trimming cost V 4 bases and J 4 bases, with 14 bases left between them. Germline CDR1 SGHRS, CDR2 YFSETQ. CDR3 length: 14 residues. This chain's CDR3 is CASSAEGLGTEAFF. The CDR3 coding sequence is TGCGCCAGCAGCGCCGAGGGGTTGGGCACTGAAGCTTTCTTT.

At least ten counts were recorded for this clonotype. This chain links TRBV15 with TRBJ2-1; weak D call: TRBD2 (5 bases). V was trimmed by 0 bases and J by 2 bases, leaving 8 bases between them. The V gene's germline CDR1 is LNHNV and CDR2 YYDKDF (reference sequence). The CDR3 is 15 residues long. CDR3 sequence reads: CATSRDGGAYNEQFF. For the CDR3, the DNA is TGTGCCACCAGCAGAGACGGAGGTGCCTACAATGAGCAGTTCTTC. Variable domain in full (rest from reference TRBV15 and TRBJ2-1): DAMVIQNPRYQVTQFGKPVTLSCSQTLNHNVMYWYQQKSSQAPKLLFHYYDKDFNNEADTPDNFQSRRPNTSFCFLDIRSPGLGDTAMYLCATSRDGGAYNEQFFGPGTRLTVL.

In its sample, this clonotype was seen many times. The chain has TRBV7-2 and TRBJ2-3; 15 positions agree with TRBD2. Germline CDR1 reads SGHTA; CDR2 reads FQGNSA. Germline trimming cut 5 bases from V and 1 base from J; bases unmatched to any gene: 4. The CDR3 totals 17 residues. Here the CDR3 DNA reads TGTGCCAGCAGCCGGACTAGCGGGGGGGCAGGCACAGATACGCAGTATTTT. Amino acids: CASSRTSGGAGTDTQYF.

This clonotype has ten or more counts. The chain links TRBV7-6 to TRBJ2-1; 9 bases agree with TRBD2. This CDR3 has 14 residues. CDR1 and CDR2 (germline): SGHVS, FNYEAQ. J was trimmed by 10 bases and V by 3 bases; bases with no gene match: 7. The CDR3 protein is CASSLAGAGGEQFF. CDR3 sequence (DNA): TGTGCCAGCAGCTTGGCGGGAGCGGGAGGCGAGCAGTTCTTC.

This clonotype was detected only a few times. This rearrangement joins TRBV10-3 to TRBJ2-7; 11 bases align to TRBD2. Germline V gene data show CDR1 as ENHRY and CDR2 as SYGVKD. This CDR3 is 15 amino acids long. The ends lost 3 bases at V and 2 bases at J; junction bases unmatched: 3. CDR3 nucleotides: TGTGCCATCAGTGAAAGTAGCGGGGGGGCCTACGAGCAGTACTTC. Amino acid sequence: CAISESSGGAYEQYF.

This clonotype showed up just a few times. The genes are TRBV3-1 and TRBJ2-2, with D perhaps matching TRBD2 (6 bases). The V end was cut by 4 bases, the J end by 0 bases, with 9 bases between. Germline lookup yields CDR1 LGHDT and CDR2 YNNKEL (reference sequence). This CDR3 contains 15 residues. The chain's CDR3 is CASSPPGANTGELFF. The DNA for the CDR3 is TGTGCCAGCAGCCCTCCGGGGGCGAACACCGGGGAGCTGTTTTTT.

V and J are TRBV6-6 and TRBJ2-7; D possibly corresponds to TRBD2 (5 bases). Germline V gene sequence: CDR1 MNHNY, CDR2 SVGAGI (reference sequence). Trimming removed 7 bases at V and 2 bases at J, with 15 bases between. The CDR3 sequence is 14 residues long. Here the CDR3 reads CASTLSGNAYEQYF. The CDR3 region has the DNA TGTGCCAGCACCTTAAGCGGAAACGCCTACGAGCAGTACTTC.

This clonotype has ten or more counts. V gene TRBV14 combines with J gene TRBJ2-5; 9 bases agree with TRBD2. Unmatched junction bases numbered 5, after V lost 6 bases and J lost 3 bases. This CDR3 is 14 amino acids long. From germline, CDR1 is SGHDN and CDR2 FVKESK. In DNA form, the CDR3 reads TGTGCCAGCAGACGGACTAGCGAGAAAGAGACCCAGTACTTC. This codes for CASRRTSEKETQYF.

This clonotype was counted at least ten times. This chain uses TRBV30 with TRBJ1-4, with 7 positions matching TRBD1. Germline-derived CDR1 and CDR2 are GTSNPN and SVGIG (reference sequence). This CDR3 is 18 amino acids long. V was clipped by 4 bases and J by 0 bases; unmatched bases: 14. The CDR3 DNA reads as TGTGCCTGGACCGAACCGGGACAGAAGTTTGCAACTAATGAAAAACTGTTTTTT. Translation gives CAWTEPGQKFATNEKLFF.

This clonotype was found a few times. V gene TRBV3-1 combines with J gene TRBJ1-2; TRBD1 matches 7 bases. Looked up from germline, CDR1 is LGHDT and CDR2 is YNNKEL (reference sequence). This CDR3 has 16 residues. V lost 1 base and J lost 4; bases outside the gene matches: 9. CDR3 coding DNA: TGTGCCAGCAGCCAAGCGGTATCAGGGGGAATCTATGGCTACACCTTC. Its translation: CASSQAVSGGIYGYTF. The whole variable domain, filled in from reference TRBV3-1 and TRBJ1-2, reads DTAVSQTPKYLVTQMGNDKSIKCEQNLGHDTMYWYKQDSKKFLKIMFSYNNKELIINETVPNRFSPKSPDKAHLNLHINSLELGDSAVYFCASSQAVSGGIYGYTFGSGTRLTVV.

This clonotype was seen many times. This rearrangement joins TRBV7-9 to TRBJ2-7; 7 positions agree with TRBD1. This CDR3 contains 13 residues. V dropped 5 bases and J dropped 0; count of bases not matched to a gene: 1. Germline CDR1 reads SEHNR; CDR2 reads FQNEAQ (reference sequence). The chain's CDR3 is CASSRDSSYEQYF. CDR3 nucleotide sequence: TGTGCCAGCAGCAGGGACAGCTCCTACGAGCAGTACTTC.

The sample holds a few counts of this clonotype. The rearrangement joins TRBV11-2 to TRBJ2-1; TRBD2 matches at 11 bases. The CDR3 consists of 16 residues. V lost 5 bases to trimming and J lost 2 bases; unmatched junction nucleotides: 5. The germline gives CDR1 SGHAT, CDR2 FQNNGV. CDR3 nucleotides: TGTGCCAGCAGCGCCCGACTAGCGGGGACCTACAATGAGCAGTTCTTC. Translated: CASSARLAGTYNEQFF.

V and J are TRBV29-1 and TRBJ2-7; weak D call: TRBD2 (7 bases). The CDR3 loop spans 13 amino acids. Trimming took 7 bases from V and 1 from J, leaving 14 bases between them. Per the germline V gene, CDR1 is SQVTM and CDR2 is ANQGSEA. The CDR3 reads CSGGGRGSYEQYF. The CDR3 nucleotides are TGCAGCGGCGGGGGCCGGGGTTCCTACGAGCAGTACTTC.

A few counts support this clonotype. The chain carries TRBV10-2 and TRBJ2-3, with D unclear. The V end lost 6 bases, the J end lost 4 bases, and 8 bases lay between the germline ends. The CDR3 has 12 residues. Germline CDR1 reads WSHSY; CDR2 reads SAAADI. DNA for the CDR3: TGCGCCAGCAGCGGGTCGGCAGATACGCAGTATTTT. It codes for CASSGSADTQYF.

This clonotype came up many times. This chain joins TRBV14 and TRBJ2-7; 11 nucleotides line up with TRBD2. Germline V gives CDR1 SGHDN, CDR2 FVKESK. The CDR3 extends over 17 amino acids. V shed 4 bases, J shed 2 bases, and the junction held 10 bases outside the gene matches. The CDR3 DNA follows: TGTGCCAGCAGCCGGGGACTTGGGACTAGCGGTACCTACGAGCAGTACTTC. This codes for CASSRGLGTSGTYEQYF.

This clonotype came up many times. The chain recombines TRBV30 with TRBJ1-1; D is unclear. Per germline, CDR1 GTSNPN and CDR2 SVGIG (reference sequence). V lost 5 bases, J lost 6 bases, and 16 bases lay in between. The CDR3 covers 13 residues. The CDR3, as DNA: TGTGCCTGGGCAATAAGGAGTAAGGCTGAAGCTTTCTTT. It specifies CAWAIRSKAEAFF.

This clonotype was seen many times. This chain links TRBV7-6 with TRBJ2-1, with no clear D. CDR1 and CDR2 (germline): SGHVS, FNYEAQ. Between the trimmed V and J ends, which lost 2 bases and 10 bases, there was a span of 12 bases. This CDR3 has 13 amino acids. The CDR3 sequence is CASSLLPNREQFF. The CDR3 DNA sequence: TGTGCCAGCAGCTTACTCCCCAACCGAGAGCAGTTCTTC.

The rearrangement uses TRBV23-1 and TRBJ2-1; 7 bases match TRBD2. TRBV23-1 qualifies as an ORF whose function is uncertain. The CDR3 sequence is 15 residues long. The V and J ends lost 5 bases and 5 bases, in that order; junction bases with no gene match: 9. The CDR3 DNA sequence: TGCGCCAGCAGTTGGACGGCGGGAGACCACAATGAGCAGTTCTTC. Its protein product is CASSWTAGDHNEQFF.

This clonotype has a count of ten or more. The V gene is TRBV3-1, the J gene TRBJ1-2, with 7 bases that match TRBD1. Germline CDR1 and CDR2: LGHDT and YNNKEL (reference sequence). The V segment lost 4 bases and the J segment 13 bases; nucleotides outside the gene matches: 9. CDR3 length equals 12 residues. CDR3 region: CASSPRTGGCTF. CDR3 nucleotides: TGTGCCAGCAGCCCCAGGACAGGCGGTTGCACCTTC.

There are a few counts of this clonotype. The V call is TRBV9, the J call TRBJ1-3; D possibly corresponds to TRBD1 (6 bases). V was clipped by 6 bases and J by 6 bases, with 22 bases between them. This CDR3 region has 16 residues. Germline V lookup: CDR1 SGDLS, CDR2 YYNGEE. CDR3 DNA sequence: TGTGCCAGCAAGACGGGGCAGGGGCTGGATGAAAACACCATATATTTT. The encoded protein is CASKTGQGLDENTIYF.

This clonotype has ten or more counts. The chain recombines TRBV7-8 with TRBJ2-3; D is unresolved. CDR1 and CDR2 from the germline V gene are SGHVS and FQNEAQ. V was pared by 5 bases and J by 1 base, with 7 bases between. The CDR3 has 13 amino acids. The chain's CDR3 is CASSLARTDTQYF. The DNA of the CDR3 is TGTGCCAGCAGCCTGGCCCGCACAGATACGCAGTATTTT.

This clonotype was counted at least ten times. V usage is TRBV6-1 and J usage is TRBJ2-4; 8 bases match TRBD1. The CDR3 sequence is 18 residues long. Germline trimming cut 8 bases from V and 0 bases from J; bases unmatched to any gene: 15. CDR1 and CDR2 (germline): MNHNS, SASEGT. In nucleotides, the CDR3 is TGTGCCAGCCTTAGGACAGGGCTTGCAAGACTAGCCAAAAACATTCAGTACTTC. This translates into CASLRTGLARLAKNIQYF.